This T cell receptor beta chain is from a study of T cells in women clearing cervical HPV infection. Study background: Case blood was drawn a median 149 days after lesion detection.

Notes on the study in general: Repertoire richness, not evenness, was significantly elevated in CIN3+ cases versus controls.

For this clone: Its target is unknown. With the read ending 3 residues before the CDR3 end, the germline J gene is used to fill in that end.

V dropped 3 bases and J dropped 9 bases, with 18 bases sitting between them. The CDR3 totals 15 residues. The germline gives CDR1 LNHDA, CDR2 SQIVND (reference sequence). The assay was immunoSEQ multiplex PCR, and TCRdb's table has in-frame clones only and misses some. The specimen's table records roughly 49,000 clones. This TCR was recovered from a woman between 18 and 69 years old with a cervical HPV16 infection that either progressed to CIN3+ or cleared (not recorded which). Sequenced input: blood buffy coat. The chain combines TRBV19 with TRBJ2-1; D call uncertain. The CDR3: CASSISNKILSEQFF. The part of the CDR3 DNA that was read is TGTGCCAGTAGTATTTCGAACAAGATCCTCAGTGAG.